The 29 T cell receptor beta chains reported below all come from one sample, sequenced in a study of CD8 T cells in ankylosing spondylitis. Study-wide points: Blood from ankylosing spondylitis patients appeared to carry a characteristic roughly eight-variant TCR beta motif.

TCRdb re-analysed the 5' RACE reads in MiXCR, keeping a single row per CDR3 protein. The sample lists roughly 440,000 distinct CDR3 sequences, more than 15% occurring once. Their target antigens are unknown. Specimen: blood, either unsorted or a sorted T cell fraction (not recorded which). The receptors were gathered from a male donor with ankylosing spondylitis.

The chain carries TRBV20-1 and TRBJ1-1, with 7 bases lining up with TRBD1. V gave up 3 bases and J gave up 4 bases; unmatched junction bases: 8. CDR1 is DFQATT, CDR2 SNEGSKA, per germline (reference sequence). This CDR3 region has 14 residues. As DNA, the CDR3 is TGCAGTGCTAGTGGTGAGGGGGCGACCACTGAAGCTTTCTTT. This translates into CSASGEGATTEAFF.

In its sample, this clonotype was seen a few times. V usage is TRBV6-2 or TRBV6-3 and J usage is TRBJ2-7; TRBD1 matches at 8 bases. The germline gives CDR1 MNHEY, CDR2 SVGEGT. CDR3 length equals 16 residues. The V segment lost 6 bases and the J segment 2 bases; nucleotides outside the gene matches: 12. In nucleotides, the CDR3 is TGTGCCAGCAGCCGCCCCGGGACAGGTCCCCCCTACGAGCAGTACTTC. Protein sequence: CASSRPGTGPPYEQYF.

This clonotype was counted only a few times. The V gene is TRBV6-1, the J gene TRBJ1-6, with D hard to call. V was clipped by 1 base and J by 2 bases, with 6 bases between them. CDR1 MNHNS and CDR2 SASEGT come from the germline V gene. The CDR3 extends over 15 amino acids. CDR3 nucleotides: TGTGCCAGCAGTGAAGGCTCTACCTATAATTCACCCCTCCACTTT. It translates to CASSEGSTYNSPLHF.

This clonotype was counted at least ten times. V is TRBV20-1 and J is TRBJ1-2; TRBD1 matches at 9 bases. V lost 5 bases and J lost 2; bases outside the gene matches: 6. The CDR3 loop spans 14 amino acids. Looked up from germline, CDR1 is DFQATT and CDR2 is SNEGSKA (reference sequence). Here the CDR3 DNA reads TGCAGTGCTGGGACAGGGTCCCAAAACTATGGCTACACCTTC. Its translation: CSAGTGSQNYGYTF.

Here the CDR3 DNA reads TGTGCCAGCAGCGTACTCTCGGACAGCTCTGTCACTGAAGCTTTCTTT. It encodes CASSVLSDSSVTEAFF. V gene TRBV9 combines with J gene TRBJ1-1, with D tentatively TRBD1 (6 bases). Germline-derived CDR1 and CDR2 are SGDLS and YYNGEE. The germline V and J ends were trimmed by 1 base and 4 bases, with 17 bases remaining between them. CDR3 size: 16 residues.

This rearrangement joins TRBV4-1 to TRBJ2-2; D is perhaps TRBD1 (5 bases). Germline V lookup: CDR1 MGHRA, CDR2 YSYEKL. The CDR3 totals 16 residues. V was clipped by 3 bases and J by 1 base, with 12 bases between them. The CDR3 loop reads CASSQKGYLNTGELFF. The CDR3 region has the DNA TGCGCCAGCAGCCAGAAGGGGTACTTGAACACCGGGGAGCTGTTTTTT.

This clonotype was observed at least ten times. This chain links TRBV7-2 with TRBJ2-1; 13 bases are shared with TRBD2. After removal of 2 bases from V and 6 bases from J, the junction contained 4 bases not matched to a gene. CDR3 length: 16 amino acids. Germline lookup yields CDR1 SGHTA and CDR2 FQGNSA. CDR3 sequence: CASSLTSGGAVNEQFF. The DNA for the CDR3 is TGTGCCAGCAGCTTAACTAGCGGGGGGGCCGTCAATGAGCAGTTCTTC.

This clonotype was counted many times. This chain links TRBV20-1 with TRBJ2-5, with D unresolved. This CDR3 comprises 13 residues. V shed 7 bases and J shed 5 bases, with 17 bases lying between them. The germline CDR1 and CDR2 sequences are DFQATT and SNEGSKA (reference sequence). Written as DNA, the CDR3 is TGCAGTGTTTGGCATGCAACGGAGGAGACCCAGTACTTC. It encodes CSVWHATEETQYF.

The J gene is TRBJ2-1, the V gene TRBV20-1, with D possibly being TRBD1 or TRBD2 (5 bases each). Trimming stripped 1 base from V and 4 bases from J, with 14 bases between. The CDR3 totals 15 residues. Per germline, CDR1 DFQATT and CDR2 SNEGSKA (reference sequence). In DNA, the CDR3 is TGCAGTGCTAGAGGAGGGCAGGGATCGTACAATGAGCAGTTCTTC. This sequence encodes CSARGGQGSYNEQFF.

This clonotype came up a few times. This chain connects TRBV6-4 to TRBJ2-1; 7 bases are a match to TRBD2. V was pared by 2 bases and J by 6 bases, with 10 bases of the junction left unmatched. CDR1 MRHNA and CDR2 SNTAGT come from the germline V gene. CDR3 length: 16 amino acids. The CDR3 loop is CASSDEGGGTLNEQFF. In DNA form, the CDR3 reads TGTGCCAGCAGTGACGAAGGCGGGGGTACTCTCAATGAGCAGTTCTTC.

This chain uses TRBV12-3 or TRBV12-4 with TRBJ1-4; D is ambiguous. CDR3 size: 14 residues. The V gene lost 2 bases and the J gene lost 0 bases, with 4 bases spanning the gap. DNA of the CDR3: TGTGCCAGCAGTTTACCCGCAACTAATGAAAAACTGTTTTTT. This codes for CASSLPATNEKLFF.

The chain uses TRBV20-1 and TRBJ2-7; D remains unclear. The ends were cut back, 2 bases at V and 4 bases at J, with 18 bases in the middle. In germline, CDR1 is DFQATT, CDR2 SNEGSKA (reference sequence). The CDR3 loop spans 15 amino acids. CDR3 region: CSARSGFLPTYEQYF. The CDR3 DNA is TGCAGTGCTAGATCCGGGTTTCTCCCCACTTACGAGCAGTACTTC.

This clonotype was picked up a small number of times. The chain carries TRBV18 and TRBJ2-1, with 8 nucleotides matching TRBD2. Germline CDR1 and CDR2: KGHSH and LQKENI. The CDR3 runs to 14 residues. V dropped 6 bases and J dropped 5; count of bases not matched to a gene: 6. CDR3: CASSRRTSNNEQFF. The CDR3 bases are TGTGCCAGCTCGCGCCGGACTAGCAACAATGAGCAGTTCTTC.

This clonotype has just a few counts. V and J are TRBV6-5 and TRBJ2-1; D is perhaps TRBD2 (5 bases). The germline CDR1 and CDR2 sequences are MNHEY and SVGAGI. The V end was cut by 2 bases, the J end by 7 bases, with 6 bases between. There are 12 residues in the CDR3. The chain's CDR3 is CASSYRENEQFF. DNA for the CDR3: TGTGCCAGCAGTTACCGGGAAAATGAGCAGTTCTTC.

The CDR3 reads CASSLRDRGPTETQYF. The CDR3 bases are TGTGCCAGCAGCCTCCGGGACAGGGGGCCTACTGAGACCCAGTACTTC. This chain uses TRBV3-1 with TRBJ2-5; 12 nucleotides line up with TRBD1. Germline lookup yields CDR1 LGHDT and CDR2 YNNKEL (reference sequence). V trimming: 4 bases; J trimming: 5 bases; junction bases outside the gene matches: 8. CDR3 length equals 16 residues.

This clonotype was observed a few times. The V call is TRBV11-2, the J call TRBJ2-3; no clear D gene. The CDR3 is 14 amino acids. The germline V and J ends were trimmed by 5 bases and 2 bases, with 11 bases remaining between them. Germline CDR1 reads SGHAT; CDR2 reads FQNNGV. The DNA of the CDR3 is TGTGCCAGCAGCCCTCTGGGGTACACAGATACGCAGTATTTT. It codes for CASSPLGYTDTQYF.

This clonotype was observed a handful of times. The chain joins TRBV6-5 to TRBJ1-5, with 8 bases identical to TRBD1. This CDR3 has 15 amino acids. Germline assignment: CDR1 MNHEY and CDR2 SVGAGI. V lost 2 bases to trimming and J lost 7 bases; unmatched junction nucleotides: 7. The CDR3 loop reads CASSYTGGVGQPQHF. CDR3 nucleotide sequence: TGTGCCAGCAGTTACACAGGGGGTGTAGGGCAGCCCCAGCATTTT.

Only a few counts were recorded for this clonotype. The rearrangement joins TRBV6-1 to TRBJ2-2; D call uncertain. The CDR3 loop spans 13 amino acids. CDR1 is MNHNS and CDR2 is SASEGT in the germline V gene. The germline V and J ends were trimmed by 6 bases and 1 base, with 6 bases remaining between them. As DNA, the CDR3 is TGTGCCAGCAGGGACGGGAACACCGGGGAGCTGTTTTTT. Translating gives CASRDGNTGELFF.

The chain is built from TRBV7-9 and TRBJ1-5; maybe TRBD1 (5 bases). Germline V gene lookup returns CDR1 SEHNR and CDR2 FQNEAQ (reference sequence). V was pared by 1 base and J by 8 bases, with 15 bases between. The CDR3 is 15 amino acids. The CDR3 region has the DNA TGTGCCAGCAGCTTAGTCGGGGGGGTTGGGGAGCCCCAGCATTTT. The encoded protein is CASSLVGGVGEPQHF.

This clonotype showed up many times. The rearrangement joins TRBV5-1 to TRBJ2-1, with D possibly being TRBD1 or TRBD2 (5 bases each). The CDR3 is 15 amino acids. In germline, CDR1 is SGHRS, CDR2 YFSETQ. V lost 1 base, J lost 2 bases, and 10 bases lay in between. The CDR3 nucleotides are TGCGCCAGCAGCTTGATCTCGGGGCCCTACAATGAGCAGTTCTTC. Translated, it gives CASSLISGPYNEQFF.

This clonotype was picked up many times. The chain combines TRBV12-3 or TRBV12-4 with TRBJ2-2, with TRBD1 identical over 9 bases. V shed 3 bases, J shed 4 bases, and the junction held 6 bases outside the gene matches. This CDR3 has 16 amino acids. This CDR3 reads CASSFTGGRGTGELFF. CDR3 in DNA: TGTGCCAGCAGTTTCACAGGGGGCCGGGGCACCGGGGAGCTGTTTTTT.

The chain is built from TRBV12-3 or TRBV12-4 and TRBJ2-1; tentative D call: TRBD1 (5 bases). V was cut by 8 bases and J by 7 bases, with 24 bases left in between. The CDR3 contains 16 residues. The chain's CDR3 is CASSQRGLLVSNEQFF. As DNA, the CDR3 is TGTGCCAGCTCCCAAAGGGGTCTACTGGTTAGTAATGAGCAGTTCTTC.

This clonotype occurred a few times. The V and J genes are TRBV7-6 and TRBJ1-1; 11 nucleotides align to TRBD1. The CDR3 loop spans 15 amino acids. The germline gives CDR1 SGHVS, CDR2 FNYEAQ. The trim removed 5 bases at V and 4 bases at J, leaving 6 bases unmatched. The CDR3 DNA reads TGTGCCAGCAGCATGGGACAGGGGGGGGCCACTGAAGCTTTCTTT. This gives the protein CASSMGQGGATEAFF.

This chain uses TRBV7-8 with TRBJ2-5; maybe TRBD1 (6 bases). The CDR3 covers 14 residues. V was shortened by 2 bases and J by 5 bases, with 12 bases between the two germline ends. Germline CDR1 SGHVS, CDR2 FQNEAQ. The CDR3 loop is CASSLTGNWETQYF. CDR3 DNA: TGTGCCAGCAGCTTAACAGGGAATTGGGAGACCCAGTACTTC.

This clonotype came up a few times. The chain is built from TRBV5-1 and TRBJ2-3, with D possibly TRBD2 on 6 matching bases. V was shortened by 5 bases and J by 4 bases, with 14 bases between the two germline ends. Germline loops: CDR1 SGHRS, CDR2 YFSETQ. This CDR3 is 14 amino acids long. CDR3 nucleotides: TGCGCCAGCAGGGAGGGTAATAGGGCAGATACGCAGTATTTT. This sequence encodes CASREGNRADTQYF.

This clonotype appeared a few times. This chain uses TRBV7-9 with TRBJ1-5; 7 bases agree with TRBD1. The CDR3 extends over 14 amino acids. The J segment lost 7 bases and the V segment lost 6 bases, leaving 9 bases of the junction unmatched. Germline CDR1 and CDR2: SEHNR and FQNEAQ (reference sequence). CDR3 DNA: TGTGCCAGCAGTTCCCAGGGGGTCCTGCAGCCCCAGCATTTT. It codes for CASSSQGVLQPQHF. Together with reference TRBV7-9 and TRBJ1-5, the CDR3 gives the full variable domain: DTGVSQNPRHKITKRGQNVTFRCDPISEHNRLYWYRQTLGQGPEFLTYFQNEAQLEKSRLLSDRFSAERPKGSFSTLEIQRTEQGDSAMYLCASSSQGVLQPQHFGDGTRLSIL.

A few counts support this clonotype. The J gene is TRBJ1-5, the V gene TRBV7-9; a weak D match, TRBD1 (5 bases). Germline V gene data show CDR1 as SEHNR and CDR2 as FQNEAQ (reference sequence). Trimming shortened V by 10 bases and J by 6 bases, and 13 bases separated the two germline ends. There are 12 residues in the CDR3. The CDR3 bases are TGTGCCACCCCGGGAGGGGCTCAGCCCCAGCATTTT. This gives the protein CATPGGAQPQHF.

The chain carries TRBV14 and TRBJ1-1; 9 nucleotides align to TRBD1. V lost 6 bases to trimming and J lost 7 bases; unmatched junction nucleotides: 15. The CDR3 is 16 residues long. Germline assignment: CDR1 SGHDN and CDR2 FVKESK. CDR3 DNA sequence: TGTGCCAGCAGTTACCGGGACAGGGTCAAGCAGAGTGAAGCTTTCTTT. Protein: CASSYRDRVKQSEAFF. Full variable domain (rest looked up from reference TRBV14 and TRBJ1-1): EAGVTQFPSHSVIEKGQTVTLRCDPISGHDNLYWYRRVMGKEIKFLLHFVKESKQDESGMPNNRFLAERTGGTYSTLKVQPAELEDSGVYFCASSYRDRVKQSEAFFGQGTRLTVV.

The table lists this clonotype with a few counts. The chain couples TRBV20-1 to TRBJ2-2, with 12 bases that match TRBD2. The CDR3 is 14 residues long. V was clipped by 6 bases and J by 6 bases; unmatched bases: 5. CDR1 and CDR2 (germline): DFQATT, SNEGSKA (reference sequence). The CDR3: CSARLAGEAGELFF. The CDR3 DNA reads as TGCAGTGCAAGACTAGCGGGGGAGGCCGGGGAGCTGTTTTTT.